This TCR beta chain was captured in a study of blood T cell repertoires in COVID-19. This clone occurred once. Clones were read by immunoSEQ multiplex PCR, and TCRdb kept only the in-frame ones, dropping some. The sample consists of over 50,000 clones, 80% to 90% of them appearing once. Germline V lookup: CDR1 LNHDA, CDR2 SQIVND (reference sequence). The CDR3 spans 15 residues. The trim removed 5 bases at V and 3 bases at J, leaving 5 bases unmatched. The V call is TRBV19, the J call TRBJ1-5; 9 bases align to TRBD1. The TCR sequence derives from a woman between 40 and 50 years old with acute COVID-19. Sequencing input: PBMCs or T cells enriched from blood (not recorded which). CDR3 amino acids: CASSPRDRVNQPQHF. For the CDR3, the DNA is TGTGCCAGTAGTCCTAGGGACAGGGTCAATCAGCCCCAGCATTTT.